Sequencing of this T cell receptor beta chain was carried out in a study of shared clonotypes between healthy human individuals. Profiled with immunoSEQ multiplex PCR; TCRdb holds only in-frame clones, not every one. In the table there are about 2.4 million clones, around nine tenths of which are singletons. Splitting of CD4+ cells produced CD45RA+ naive and CD45RA-negative memory subsets. Per the germline V gene, CDR1 is MNHEY and CDR2 is SVGAGI. This CDR3 contains 13 residues. V was clipped by 10 bases and J by 2 bases, with 14 bases between them. The sequence was obtained from a man aged 18 to 35 in good health. Specimen: naive CD4+ T cells sorted from blood. Subset specified: CD45RA+ positively selected. The genes are TRBV6-5 and TRBJ1-2; D might be TRBD1 (5 bases). CDR3 protein: CATFSRQNYGYTF. CDR3 in DNA: TGTGCCACCTTTTCGAGACAGAACTATGGCTACACCTTC.